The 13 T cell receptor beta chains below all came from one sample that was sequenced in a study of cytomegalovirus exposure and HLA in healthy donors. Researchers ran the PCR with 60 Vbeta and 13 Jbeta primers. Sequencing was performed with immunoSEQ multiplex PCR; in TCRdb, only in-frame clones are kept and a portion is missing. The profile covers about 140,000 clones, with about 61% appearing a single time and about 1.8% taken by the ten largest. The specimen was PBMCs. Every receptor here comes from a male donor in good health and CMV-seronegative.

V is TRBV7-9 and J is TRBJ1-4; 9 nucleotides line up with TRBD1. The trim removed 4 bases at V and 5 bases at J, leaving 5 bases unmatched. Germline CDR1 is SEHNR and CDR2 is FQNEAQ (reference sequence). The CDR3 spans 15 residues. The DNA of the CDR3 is TGTGCCAGCAGCTCTACAGGGGGCATCAATGAAAAACTGTTTTTT. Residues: CASSSTGGINEKLFF.

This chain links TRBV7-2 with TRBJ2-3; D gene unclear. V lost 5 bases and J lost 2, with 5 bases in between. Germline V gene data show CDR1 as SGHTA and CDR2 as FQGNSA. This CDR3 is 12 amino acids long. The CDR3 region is CASSLYTDTQYF. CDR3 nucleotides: TGTGCCAGCAGCCTCTACACAGATACGCAGTATTTT.

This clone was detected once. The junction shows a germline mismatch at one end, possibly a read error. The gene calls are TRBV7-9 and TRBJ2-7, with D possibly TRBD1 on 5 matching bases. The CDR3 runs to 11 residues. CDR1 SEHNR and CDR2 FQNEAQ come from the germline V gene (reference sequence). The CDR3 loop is CSSATGGEQYF. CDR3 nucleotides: TGTTCCAGCGCTACAGGCGGCGAGCAGTACTTC. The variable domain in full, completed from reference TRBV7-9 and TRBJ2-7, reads DTGVSQNPRHKITKRGQNVTFRCDPISEHNRLYWYRQTLGQGPEFLTYFQNEAQLEKSRLLSDRFSAERPKGSFSTLEIQRTEQGDSAMYLCSSATGGEQYFGPGTRLTVT.

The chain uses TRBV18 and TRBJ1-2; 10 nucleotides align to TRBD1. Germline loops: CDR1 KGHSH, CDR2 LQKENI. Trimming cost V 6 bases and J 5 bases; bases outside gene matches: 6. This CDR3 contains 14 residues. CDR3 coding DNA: TGTGCCAGCTCGGAAGGGACAGGGGATTATGGCTACACCTTC. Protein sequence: CASSEGTGDYGYTF.

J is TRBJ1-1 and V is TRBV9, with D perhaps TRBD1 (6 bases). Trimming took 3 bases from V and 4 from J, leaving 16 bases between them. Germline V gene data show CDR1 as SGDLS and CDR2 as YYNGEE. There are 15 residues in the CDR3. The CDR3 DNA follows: TGTGCCAGCAGCGCCTTGACAGGATTTGGCACTGAAGCTTTCTTT. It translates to CASSALTGFGTEAFF. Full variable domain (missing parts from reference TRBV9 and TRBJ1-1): DSGVTQTPKHLITATGQRVTLRCSPRSGDLSVYWYQQSLDQGLQFLIQYYNGEERAKGNILERFSAQQFPDLHSELNLSSLELGDSALYFCASSALTGFGTEAFFGQGTRLTVV.

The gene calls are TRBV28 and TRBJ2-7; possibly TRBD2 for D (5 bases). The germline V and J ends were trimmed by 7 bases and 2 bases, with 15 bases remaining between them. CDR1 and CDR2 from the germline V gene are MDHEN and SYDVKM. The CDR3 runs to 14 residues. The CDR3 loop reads CASTTAGGPYEQYF. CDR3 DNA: TGTGCCAGCACCACCGCAGGAGGCCCCTACGAGCAGTACTTC.

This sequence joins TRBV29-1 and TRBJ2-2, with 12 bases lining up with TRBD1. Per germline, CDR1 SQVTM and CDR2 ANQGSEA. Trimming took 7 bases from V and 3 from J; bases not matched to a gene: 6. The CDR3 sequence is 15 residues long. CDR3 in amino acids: CSARDRGLDTGELFF. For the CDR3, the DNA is TGCAGCGCCCGGGACAGGGGGCTTGACACCGGGGAGCTGTTTTTT.

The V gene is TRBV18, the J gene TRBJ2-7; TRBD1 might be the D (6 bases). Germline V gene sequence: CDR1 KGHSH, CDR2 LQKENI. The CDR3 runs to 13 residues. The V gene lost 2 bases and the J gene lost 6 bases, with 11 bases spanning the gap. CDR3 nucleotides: TGTGCCAGCTCACCAACCGGGACATCCGAGCAGTACTTC. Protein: CASSPTGTSEQYF.

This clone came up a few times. CDR3 bases: TGTGCCAGCAGCTCACTATACGAGCAGTACTTC. Its protein product is CASSSLYEQYF. The chain links TRBV5-6 to TRBJ2-7; D not resolved. V was cut by 3 bases and J by 4 bases, with 5 bases left in between. Germline V gene sequence: CDR1 SGHDT, CDR2 YYEEEE. The CDR3 has 11 residues. Filled out from reference TRBV5-6 and TRBJ2-7, the complete variable domain reads DAGVTQSPTHLIKTRGQQVTLRCSPKSGHDTVSWYQQALGQGPQFIFQYYEEEERQRGNFPDRFSGHQFPNYSSELNVNALLLGDSALYLCASSSLYEQYFGPGTRLTVT.

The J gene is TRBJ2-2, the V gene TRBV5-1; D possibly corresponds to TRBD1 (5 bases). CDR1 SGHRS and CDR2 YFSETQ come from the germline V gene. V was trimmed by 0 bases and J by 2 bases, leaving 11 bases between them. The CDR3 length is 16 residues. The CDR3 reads CASSLAAGLNTGELFF. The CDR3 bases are TGCGCCAGCAGCTTGGCAGCAGGGCTAAACACCGGGGAGCTGTTTTTT.

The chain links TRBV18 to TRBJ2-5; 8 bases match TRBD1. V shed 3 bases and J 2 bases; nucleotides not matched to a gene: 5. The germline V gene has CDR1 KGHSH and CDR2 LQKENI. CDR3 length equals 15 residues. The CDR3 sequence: CASSPPRTGQETQYF. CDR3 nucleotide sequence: TGTGCCAGCTCACCCCCCAGGACAGGGCAAGAGACCCAGTACTTC.

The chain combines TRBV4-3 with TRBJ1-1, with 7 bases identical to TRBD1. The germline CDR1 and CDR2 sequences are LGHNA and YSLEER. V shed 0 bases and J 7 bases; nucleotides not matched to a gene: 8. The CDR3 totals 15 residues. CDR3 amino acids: CASSQDSKGACEAFF. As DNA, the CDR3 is TGCGCCAGCAGCCAAGATTCGAAGGGGGCCTGTGAAGCTTTCTTT.

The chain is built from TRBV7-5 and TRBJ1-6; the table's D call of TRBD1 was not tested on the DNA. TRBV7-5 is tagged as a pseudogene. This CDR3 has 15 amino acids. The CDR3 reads CARSLARTGDSPLHF. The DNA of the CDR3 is TGTGCCAGAAGCTTAGCCAGGACAGGGGATTCACCCCTCCACTTT.